The T cell receptor beta chain described here comes from a study of T cell responses to AZD1222 COVID-19 vaccine. Sequencing was performed with immunoSEQ multiplex PCR; in TCRdb, only in-frame clones are kept and a portion is missing. The sample contains about 140,000 clones, roughly 90% of which appear only once. The study, taken as a whole, reports: Baseline antibody screening turned up just a handful of seropositive AZD1222 recipients. Spike-specific TCR breadth and depth were elevated following two AZD1222 doses.

About this clone itself: The antigen is unknown.

The TCR was taken from an adult in good health. Sequences were derived from peripheral blood, sampled on day 0 of AZD1222 vaccination.

CDR3: CATAGGREAYNEQFF. The CDR3 DNA follows: TGTGCCACCGCAGGCGGGAGGGAAGCATACAATGAGCAGTTCTTC. The V call is TRBV24-1, the J call TRBJ2-1; TRBD2 matches 9 bases. The germline CDR1 and CDR2 sequences are KGHDR and SFDVKD. There are 15 residues in the CDR3. Trimming at V came to 9 bases and at J to 4 bases, leaving 9 bases not matched to a gene.